Listed below are T cell receptor beta chains from one sample, sequenced in a study of blood T cell repertoires in COVID-19. Here immunoSEQ multiplex PCR was the method, and the copy in TCRdb shows in-frame clones only, minus some. The sample lists around 150,000 clones; approximately 88% were seen once. Sequenced sample: peripheral blood. These receptors came from a man between 65 and 85 years old with acute or convalescent COVID-19. CDR3s include the opening cysteine and the closing phenylalanine or tryptophan. A D gene is named only where the DNA matches it firmly. Only part of the rows carry a size: once, few, many, or a class if the clone is expanded.

length	D	size	V	J	CDR3	DNA
15	TRBD2	NA	TRBV19	TRBJ2-3	CASSPGTSGPGTQYF	TGTGCCAGTAGTCCCGGGACTAGCGGACCAGGTACGCAGTATTTT
14	TRBD1	NA	TRBV4-1	TRBJ1-5	CASSQFRGHQPQHF	TGCGCCAGCAGCCAGTTCAGGGGGCATCAGCCCCAGCATTTT
13	NA	NA	TRBV19	TRBJ1-3	CAADSDSGNTIYF	TGTGCCGCAGACAGCGACTCTGGAAACACCATATATTTT
14	NA	NA	TRBV19	TRBJ2-4	CASSPLGAGNIQYF	TGTGCCAGTAGTCCTTTGGGGGCAGGCAACATTCAGTACTTC
15	TRBD1	NA	TRBV3-1/TRBV3-2	TRBJ2-1	CASRLGTGIHNEQFF	TGTGCCAGCAGACTTGGGACAGGGATTCACAATGAGCAGTTCTTC
14	NA	NA	TRBV5-1	TRBJ2-3	CASRIRGDTDTQYF	TGCGCCAGCAGAATCAGGGGAGACACAGATACGCAGTATTTT
13	NA	NA	TRBV12-3/TRBV12-4	TRBJ2-1	CASSRTNRDEQFF	TGTGCCAGCAGCCGGACTAATCGGGATGAGCAGTTCTTC
12	NA	NA	TRBV6-5	TRBJ2-5	CASSTGLETQYF	TGTGCCAGCAGTACCGGGTTGGAGACCCAGTACTTC
15	TRBD1	few	TRBV6-5	TRBJ1-1	CASFPTTGANTEAFF	TGTGCCAGCTTTCCCACTACAGGGGCGAACACTGAAGCTTTCTTT
16	TRBD2	NA	TRBV18	TRBJ2-7	CASSPPTSGRAYEQYF	TGTGCCAGCTCACCACCGACTAGCGGGAGGGCCTACGAGCAGTACTTC
16	NA	few	TRBV5-1	TRBJ2-7	CASSLEARTPNYEQYF	TGCGCCAGCAGCTTGGAAGCTCGGACACCGAACTACGAGCAGTACTTC
12	NA	NA	TRBV12-3/TRBV12-4	TRBJ2-7	CASSHSGYEQYF	TGTGCCAGCAGTCACTCAGGGTACGAGCAGTACTTC
13	TRBD2	NA	TRBV19	TRBJ2-7	CASSIASGYEQYF	TGTGCCAGTAGTATAGCTAGCGGCTACGAGCAGTACTTC
14	TRBD2	few	TRBV7-3	TRBJ2-2	CASSSLAATGELFF	TGTGCCAGCAGCTCTCTAGCGGCGACCGGGGAGCTGTTTTTT
15	NA	once	TRBV5-1	TRBJ1-1	CASSLSGPPTTEAFF	TGCGCCAGCAGCTTGTCAGGGCCCCCGACCACTGAAGCTTTCTTT
12	NA	NA	TRBV27	TRBJ2-3	CASSSYTDTQYF	TGTGCCAGCAGTTCCTATACAGATACGCAGTATTTT
17	NA	NA	TRBV5-5	TRBJ2-3	CASSLRLEGWGTDTQYF	TGTGCCAGCAGCTTGAGATTGGAGGGCTGGGGAACAGATACGCAGTATTTT
16	TRBD2	many	TRBV7-3	TRBJ2-2	CASSPGLAGGAGELFF	TGTGCCAGCAGTCCTGGACTAGCGGGAGGGGCCGGGGAGCTGTTTTTT
16	TRBD1	medium-sized	TRBV7-9	TRBJ2-1	CASSSGSGQGFNEQFF	TGTGCCAGCAGCTCCGGGTCGGGACAGGGATTCAATGAGCAGTTCTTC
17	TRBD2	NA	TRBV18	TRBJ2-5	CASSPLAAGGLQETQYF	TGTGCCAGCTCACCCCTGGCCGCGGGAGGGCTTCAGGAGACCCAGTACTTC
15	NA	NA	TRBV28	TRBJ2-4	CASSRGWDSKNIQYF	TGTGCCAGCAGCCGAGGGTGGGATTCCAAAAACATTCAGTACTTC
15	TRBD1	NA	TRBV27	TRBJ2-3	CASRPDRDRIDTQYF	TGTGCCAGTCGCCCCGACAGGGACAGGATTGATACGCAGTATTTT
14	TRBD1	few	TRBV7-9	TRBJ1-1	CASSLGQGLNEAFF	TGTGCCAGCAGCCTGGGACAGGGTCTAAATGAAGCTTTCTTT
17	TRBD1	few	TRBV5-6	TRBJ2-4	CASSEKGQYLAKNIQYF	TGTGCCAGCAGCGAAAAGGGACAGTACTTAGCCAAAAACATTCAGTACTTC
16	TRBD1	NA	TRBV5-6	TRBJ2-4	CASSPIAGTGRDIQYF	TGTGCCAGCAGCCCTATCGCCGGGACAGGGAGAGACATTCAGTACTTC
17	NA	NA	TRBV7-2	TRBJ1-4	CASSLGYAVTTNEKLFF	TGTGCCAGCAGCTTAGGGTATGCGGTTACAACTAATGAAAAACTGTTTTTT
14	NA	NA	TRBV20-1	TRBJ1-5	CSASVHNSNQPQHF	TGCAGTGCTAGTGTGCACAATAGCAATCAGCCCCAGCATTTT
15	NA	NA	TRBV5-1	TRBJ2-5	CASSFLNAGKGTQYF	TGCGCCAGCAGCTTTTTAAACGCCGGGAAGGGGACCCAGTACTTC
18	NA	NA	TRBV5-1	TRBJ2-6	CASSSQSTPGSGANVLTF	TGCGCCAGCAGCTCTCAGTCGACCCCGGGGTCTGGGGCCAACGTCCTGACTTTC
14	TRBD2	NA	TRBV5-5	TRBJ2-3	CASSLGLAPDTQYF	TGTGCCAGCAGCTTGGGACTAGCACCAGATACGCAGTATTTT
12	NA	NA	TRBV29-1	TRBJ2-3	CSVTRGPDTQYF	TGCAGCGTTACCAGGGGTCCAGATACGCAGTATTTT
17	NA	NA	TRBV7-8	TRBJ1-6	CASSLGEGVSYNSPLHF	TGTGCCAGCAGCTTAGGCGAGGGGGTCTCCTATAATTCACCCCTCCACTTT
16	TRBD1	few	TRBV18	TRBJ1-6	CASSPGGDRWNSPLHF	TGTGCCAGCTCACCTGGGGGGGACAGGTGGAATTCACCCCTCCACTTT
16	TRBD1	NA	TRBV7-9	TRBJ2-1	CASSPPGQSSYNEQFF	TGTGCCAGCAGCCCCCCGGGACAGAGCTCCTACAATGAGCAGTTCTTC
15	NA	NA	TRBV27	TRBJ1-3	CASSQKTSSGNTIYF	TGTGCCAGCAGTCAGAAAACGTCCTCTGGAAACACCATATATTTT
18	TRBD2	NA	TRBV5-1	TRBJ2-1	CASSLVSSAGGVGNEQFF	TGCGCCAGCAGCTTGGTTTCGTCAGCGGGAGGTGTTGGCAATGAGCAGTTCTTC
12	NA	NA	TRBV3-1/TRBV3-2	TRBJ1-2	CASSQRGYGYTF	TGTGCCAGCAGCCAACGGGGGTATGGCTACACCTTC
19	TRBD1	NA	TRBV28	TRBJ1-1	CASSLWPPQGAFGNTEAFF	TGTGCCAGCAGTTTATGGCCCCCACAGGGGGCCTTCGGGAACACTGAAGCTTTCTTT
14	NA	NA	TRBV19	TRBJ2-3	CASSDRHHGDTQYF	TGTGCCAGTAGTGACAGGCACCATGGGGATACGCAGTATTTT
13	NA	NA	TRBV2	TRBJ1-2	CASSADSSYGYTF	TGTGCCAGCAGTGCGGACAGTTCCTATGGCTACACCTTC
17	TRBD1	NA	TRBV6-2/TRBV6-3	TRBJ1-5	CASSYRSTGGGNQPQHF	TGTGCCAGCAGTTACCGTTCGACAGGGGGTGGCAATCAGCCCCAGCATTTT
14	TRBD1	few	TRBV28	TRBJ2-7	CASSTGQGIGGQYF	TGTGCCAGCAGCACCGGACAGGGGATCGGCGGGCAGTACTTC
17	TRBD1	NA	TRBV19	TRBJ1-2	CASSMNPRTGGNYGYTF	TGTGCCAGTAGTATGAACCCCAGGACAGGGGGTAACTATGGCTACACCTTC
15	NA	NA	TRBV5-1	TRBJ2-3	CASSPGPGGTDTQYF	TGCGCCAGCAGCCCAGGACCGGGGGGCACAGATACGCAGTATTTT
15	NA	NA	TRBV28	TRBJ2-7	CASSSYDRNPYEQYF	TGTGCCAGCAGCTCTTACGACAGGAACCCCTACGAGCAGTACTTC
13	NA	NA	TRBV19	TRBJ2-1	CASSGRVPNEQFF	TGTGCCAGTAGTGGCCGGGTCCCCAATGAGCAGTTCTTC
13	NA	NA	TRBV3-1/TRBV3-2	TRBJ2-3	CASSQGRTDTQYF	TGTGCCAGCAGCCAAGGGAGAACAGATACGCAGTATTTT
15	TRBD1	few	TRBV29-1	TRBJ1-1	CSVAPSTGTNTEAFF	TGCAGCGTTGCACCTTCGACAGGGACGAACACTGAAGCTTTCTTT
15	TRBD2	NA	TRBV19	TRBJ2-1	CASSNSGGPGFEQFF	TGTGCCAGTAGTAATAGCGGGGGGCCGGGGTTTGAGCAGTTCTTC
15	NA	NA	TRBV19	TRBJ1-2	CASSEILGANYGYTF	TGTGCCAGTAGTGAAATCCTCGGAGCTAACTATGGCTACACCTTC
11	NA	NA	TRBV6-1	TRBJ2-7	CASSDQYEQYF	TGTGCCAGCAGTGATCAGTACGAGCAGTACTTC